This TCR beta chain was profiled in a study of T cells in localized non-small cell lung cancer. Points from the study as a whole: Among blood samples, higher T cell density accompanied longer overall survival.

CDR3 length equals 14 residues. CDR1 is SGHDT, CDR2 YYEEEE, per germline. The V end was cut by 4 bases, the J end by 7 bases, with 12 bases between. Sequencing used immunoSEQ multiplex PCR; TCRdb keeps in-frame clones, though not all of them. Among about 30,000 clones, more than 75% were seen once, and the ten largest hold roughly 13%. To note about this clone: The target antigen is unknown.

This sequence joins TRBV5-6 and TRBJ1-6, with a tentative D call TRBD1 (5 bases). Specimen: peripheral blood, collected before any cancer treatment. This TCR came from a female donor of 60 years or more with stage III squamous cell lung carcinoma. CDR3: CASSQGTANSPLHF. As DNA, the CDR3 is TGTGCCAGCAGCCAAGGGACGGCCAATTCACCCCTCCACTTT.